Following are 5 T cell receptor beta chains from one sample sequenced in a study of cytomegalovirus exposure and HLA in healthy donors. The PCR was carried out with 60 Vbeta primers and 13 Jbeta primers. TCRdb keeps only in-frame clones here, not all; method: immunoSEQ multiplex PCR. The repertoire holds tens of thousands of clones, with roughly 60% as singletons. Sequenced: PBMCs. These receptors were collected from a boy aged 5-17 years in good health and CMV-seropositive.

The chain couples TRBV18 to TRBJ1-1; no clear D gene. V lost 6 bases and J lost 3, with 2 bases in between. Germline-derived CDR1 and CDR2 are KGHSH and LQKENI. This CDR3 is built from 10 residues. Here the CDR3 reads CASSDTEAFF. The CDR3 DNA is TGTGCCAGCTCCGACACTGAAGCTTTCTTT. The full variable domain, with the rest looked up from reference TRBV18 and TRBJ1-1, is NAGVMQNPRHLVRRRGQEARLRCSPMKGHSHVYWYRQLPEEGLKFMVYLQKENIIDESGMPKERFSAEFPKEGPSILRIQQVVRGDSAAYFCASSDTEAFFGQGTRLTVV.

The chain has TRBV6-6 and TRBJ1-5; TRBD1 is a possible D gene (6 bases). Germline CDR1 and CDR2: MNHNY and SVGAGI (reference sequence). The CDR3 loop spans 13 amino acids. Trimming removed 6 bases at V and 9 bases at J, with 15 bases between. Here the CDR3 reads CASRSGGGLPQHF. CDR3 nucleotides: TGTGCCAGCAGGTCCGGGGGGGGCTTGCCCCAGCATTTT.

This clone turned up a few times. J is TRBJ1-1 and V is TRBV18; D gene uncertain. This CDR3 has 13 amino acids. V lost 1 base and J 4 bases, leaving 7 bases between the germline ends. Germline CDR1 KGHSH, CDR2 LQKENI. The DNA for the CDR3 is TGTGCCAGCTCACCACGGGAGGGCACTGAAGCTTTCTTT. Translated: CASSPREGTEAFF.

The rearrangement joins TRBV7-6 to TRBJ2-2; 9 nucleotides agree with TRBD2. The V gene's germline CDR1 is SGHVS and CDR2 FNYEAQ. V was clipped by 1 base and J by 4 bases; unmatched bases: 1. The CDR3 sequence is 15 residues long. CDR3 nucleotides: TGTGCCAGCAGCTTAGGACTAGCGGCCACCGGGGAGCTGTTTTTT. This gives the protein CASSLGLAATGELFF.

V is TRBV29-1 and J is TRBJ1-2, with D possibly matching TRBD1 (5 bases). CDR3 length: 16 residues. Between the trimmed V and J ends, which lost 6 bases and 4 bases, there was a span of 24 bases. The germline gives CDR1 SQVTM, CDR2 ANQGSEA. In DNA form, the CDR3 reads TGCAGCGTGTTCGGCGGTTCAGGACAAAGTAGCTATGGCTACACCTTC. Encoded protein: CSVFGGSGQSSYGYTF.